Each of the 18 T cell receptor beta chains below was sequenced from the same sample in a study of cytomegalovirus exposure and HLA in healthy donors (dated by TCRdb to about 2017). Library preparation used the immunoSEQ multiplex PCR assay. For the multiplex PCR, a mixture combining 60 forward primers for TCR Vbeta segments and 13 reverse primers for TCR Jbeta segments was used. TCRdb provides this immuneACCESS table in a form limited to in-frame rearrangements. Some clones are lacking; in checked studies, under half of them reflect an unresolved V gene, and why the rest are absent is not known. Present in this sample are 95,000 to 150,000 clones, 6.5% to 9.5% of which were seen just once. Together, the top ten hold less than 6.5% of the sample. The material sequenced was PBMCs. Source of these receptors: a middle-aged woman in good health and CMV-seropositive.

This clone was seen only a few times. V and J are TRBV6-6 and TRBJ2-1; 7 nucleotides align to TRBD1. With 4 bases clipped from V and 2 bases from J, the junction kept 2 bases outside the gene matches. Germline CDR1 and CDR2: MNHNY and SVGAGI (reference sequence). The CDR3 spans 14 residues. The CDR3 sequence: CASSSQGAYNEQFF. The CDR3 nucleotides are TGTGCCAGCAGTTCCCAGGGGGCCTACAATGAGCAGTTCTTC.

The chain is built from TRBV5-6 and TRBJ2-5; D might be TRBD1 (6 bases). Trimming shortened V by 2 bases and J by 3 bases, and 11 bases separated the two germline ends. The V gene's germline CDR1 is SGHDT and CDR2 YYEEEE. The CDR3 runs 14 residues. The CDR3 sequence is CASSFDRREETQYF. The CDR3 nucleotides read TGTGCCAGCAGCTTTGACAGGCGCGAAGAGACCCAGTACTTC.

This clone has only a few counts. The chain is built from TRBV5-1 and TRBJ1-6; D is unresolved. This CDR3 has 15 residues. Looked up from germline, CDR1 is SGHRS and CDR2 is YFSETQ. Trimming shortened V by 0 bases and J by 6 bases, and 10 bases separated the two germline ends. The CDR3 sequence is CASSLAGFANSPLHF. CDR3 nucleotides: TGCGCCAGCAGCTTGGCGGGATTCGCTAATTCACCCCTCCACTTT.

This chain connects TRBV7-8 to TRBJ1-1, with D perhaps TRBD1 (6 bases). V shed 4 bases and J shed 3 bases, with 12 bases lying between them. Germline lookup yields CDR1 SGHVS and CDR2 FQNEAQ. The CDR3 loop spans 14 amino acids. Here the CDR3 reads CASSSGEFDTEAFF. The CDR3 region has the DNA TGTGCCAGCAGCTCAGGGGAATTCGACACTGAAGCTTTCTTT. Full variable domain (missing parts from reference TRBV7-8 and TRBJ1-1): GAGVSQSPRYKVAKRGQDVALRCDPISGHVSLFWYQQALGQGPEFLTYFQNEAQLDKSGLPSDRFFAERPEGSVSTLKIQRTQQEDSAVYLCASSSGEFDTEAFFGQGTRLTVV.

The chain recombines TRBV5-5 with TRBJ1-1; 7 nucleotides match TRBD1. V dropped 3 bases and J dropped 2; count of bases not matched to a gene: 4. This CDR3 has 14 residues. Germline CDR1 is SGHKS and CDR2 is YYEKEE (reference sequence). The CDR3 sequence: CASSSTGENTEAFF. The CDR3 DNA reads TGTGCCAGCAGCTCCACAGGGGAAAACACTGAAGCTTTCTTT.

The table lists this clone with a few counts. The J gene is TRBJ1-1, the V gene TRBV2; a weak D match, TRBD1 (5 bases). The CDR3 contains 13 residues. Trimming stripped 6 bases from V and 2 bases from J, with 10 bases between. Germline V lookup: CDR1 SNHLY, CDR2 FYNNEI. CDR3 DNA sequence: TGTGCCAGCAGGGAGACAGTCAACACTGAAGCTTTCTTT. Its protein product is CASRETVNTEAFF. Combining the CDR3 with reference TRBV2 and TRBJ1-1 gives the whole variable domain EPEVTQTPSHQVTQMGQEVILRCVPISNHLYFYWYRQILGQKVEFLVSFYNNEISEKSEIFDDQFSVERPDGSNFTLKIRSTKLEDSAMYFCASRETVNTEAFFGQGTRLTVV.

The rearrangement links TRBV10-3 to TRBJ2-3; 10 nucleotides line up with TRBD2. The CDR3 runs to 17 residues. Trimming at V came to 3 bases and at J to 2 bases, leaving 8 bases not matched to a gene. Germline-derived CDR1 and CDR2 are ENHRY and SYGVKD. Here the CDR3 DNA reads TGTGCCATCAGTGACCCGCTAGCGGGGGCCGCCACAGATACGCAGTATTTT. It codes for CAISDPLAGAATDTQYF.

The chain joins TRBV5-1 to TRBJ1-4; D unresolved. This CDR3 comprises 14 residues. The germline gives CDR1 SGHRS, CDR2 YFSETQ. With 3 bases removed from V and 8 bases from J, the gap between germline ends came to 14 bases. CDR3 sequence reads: CASSSDPKWEKLFF. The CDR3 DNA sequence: TGCGCCAGCAGCTCAGATCCCAAGTGGGAAAAACTGTTTTTT.

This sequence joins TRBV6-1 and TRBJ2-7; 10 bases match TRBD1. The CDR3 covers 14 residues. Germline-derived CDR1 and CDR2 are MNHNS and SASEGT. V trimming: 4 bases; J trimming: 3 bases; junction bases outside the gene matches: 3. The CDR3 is CASSGRTGGYEQYF. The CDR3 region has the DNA TGTGCCAGCAGTGGACGGACAGGGGGCTACGAGCAGTACTTC.

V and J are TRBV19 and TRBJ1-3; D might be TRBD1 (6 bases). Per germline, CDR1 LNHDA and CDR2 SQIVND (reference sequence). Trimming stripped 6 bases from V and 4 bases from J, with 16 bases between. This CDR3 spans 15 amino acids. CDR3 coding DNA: TGTGCCAGTAGAGGAATCGGGACACCCGGAAACACCATATATTTT. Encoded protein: CASRGIGTPGNTIYF.

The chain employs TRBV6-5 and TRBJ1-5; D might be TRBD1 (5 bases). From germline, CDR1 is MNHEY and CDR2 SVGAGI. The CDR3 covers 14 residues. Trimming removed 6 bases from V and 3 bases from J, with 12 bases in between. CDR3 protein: CASSRRQYNQPQHF. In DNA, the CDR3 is TGTGCCAGCAGCCGACGACAGTACAATCAGCCCCAGCATTTT.

The CDR3 loop reads CATGTSGGEGEQYF. The CDR3, as DNA: TGTGCCACTGGGACTAGCGGGGGAGAAGGCGAGCAGTACTTC. J is TRBJ2-7 and V is TRBV10-3; 14 positions match TRBD2. Germline lookup yields CDR1 ENHRY and CDR2 SYGVKD. With V trimmed by 10 bases and J by 6 bases, 8 bases remained unmatched. This CDR3 region has 14 residues.

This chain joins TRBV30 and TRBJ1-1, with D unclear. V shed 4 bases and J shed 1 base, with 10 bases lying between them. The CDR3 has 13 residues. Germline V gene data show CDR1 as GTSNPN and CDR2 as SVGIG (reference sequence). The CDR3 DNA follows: TGTGCCTGGACTGTAGCGGAGAACACTGAAGCTTTCTTT. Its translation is CAWTVAENTEAFF.

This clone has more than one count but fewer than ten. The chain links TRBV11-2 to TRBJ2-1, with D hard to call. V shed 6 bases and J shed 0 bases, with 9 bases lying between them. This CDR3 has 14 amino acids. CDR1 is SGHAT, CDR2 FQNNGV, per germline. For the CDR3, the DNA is TGTGCCAGCAGTTTCGGGTTCTCCTACAATGAGCAGTTCTTC. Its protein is CASSFGFSYNEQFF.

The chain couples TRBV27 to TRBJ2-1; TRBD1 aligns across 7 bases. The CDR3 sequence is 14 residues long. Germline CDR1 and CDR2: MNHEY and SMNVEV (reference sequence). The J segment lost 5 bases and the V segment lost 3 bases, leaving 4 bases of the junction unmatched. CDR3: CASSFWDRHNEQFF. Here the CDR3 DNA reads TGTGCCAGCAGTTTTTGGGACAGACACAATGAGCAGTTCTTC.

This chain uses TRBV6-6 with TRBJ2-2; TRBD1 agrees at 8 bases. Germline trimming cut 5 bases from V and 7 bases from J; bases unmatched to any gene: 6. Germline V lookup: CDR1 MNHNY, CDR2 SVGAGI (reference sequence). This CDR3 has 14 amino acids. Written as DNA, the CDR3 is TGTGCCAGCAGTGGTCAGGGGGCGATCGGGGAGCTGTTTTTT. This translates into CASSGQGAIGELFF.

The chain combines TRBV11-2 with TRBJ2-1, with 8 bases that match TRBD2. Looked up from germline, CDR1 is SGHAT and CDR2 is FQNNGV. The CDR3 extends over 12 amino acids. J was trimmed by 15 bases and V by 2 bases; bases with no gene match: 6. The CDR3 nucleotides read TGTGCCAGCAGCTTAAGCGGGACTAGTCCGTTCTTC. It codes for CASSLSGTSPFF.

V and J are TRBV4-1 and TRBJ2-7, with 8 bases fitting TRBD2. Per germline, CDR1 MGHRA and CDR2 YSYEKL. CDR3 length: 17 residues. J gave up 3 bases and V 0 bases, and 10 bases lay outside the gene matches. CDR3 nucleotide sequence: TGCGCCAGCAGCCAAGACATTCGGACTAGCTCCTTCTACGAGCAGTACTTC. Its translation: CASSQDIRTSSFYEQYF.